The clone carrying this TCR beta chain was counted a few times. What it binds is unknown. TCR beta CDR3 region amplification was performed from RNA transcripts. HTBI primers drove first-round RT-PCR of the TCR CDR3. TCRdb re-called the multiplex PCR reads with MiXCR, one entry per CDR3 protein. This table holds roughly 700,000 distinct CDR3 sequences, approximately 15% found once. V lost 2 bases to trimming and J lost 4 bases, with 14 bases between them. The CDR3 length is 16 residues. Germline values: CDR1 MNHEY, CDR2 SVGAGI. This entry belongs to a study of T cells in Graves' hyperthyroidism and ophthalmopathy. Patients aged 18 to 65 had newly diagnosed hyperthyroidism of under 2 months' duration. Using around 10 ml of fresh peripheral blood, PBMCs were prepared. Overall study findings and caveats: In blood, most of the thyroid clonotypes expanded above 0.001 were also present. A model of 13 V-J features distinguished ophthalmopathy from stable hyperthyroidism.

The specimen sequenced was blood. This chain uses TRBV6-5 with TRBJ1-4, with D tentatively TRBD1 (5 bases). The source is a man in his fifties or sixties with Graves' hyperthyroidism. This CDR3 is CASSYRLDTSNEKLFF. CDR3 sequence (DNA): TGTGCCAGCAGTTACCGACTGGACACGAGTAATGAAAAACTGTTTTTT.